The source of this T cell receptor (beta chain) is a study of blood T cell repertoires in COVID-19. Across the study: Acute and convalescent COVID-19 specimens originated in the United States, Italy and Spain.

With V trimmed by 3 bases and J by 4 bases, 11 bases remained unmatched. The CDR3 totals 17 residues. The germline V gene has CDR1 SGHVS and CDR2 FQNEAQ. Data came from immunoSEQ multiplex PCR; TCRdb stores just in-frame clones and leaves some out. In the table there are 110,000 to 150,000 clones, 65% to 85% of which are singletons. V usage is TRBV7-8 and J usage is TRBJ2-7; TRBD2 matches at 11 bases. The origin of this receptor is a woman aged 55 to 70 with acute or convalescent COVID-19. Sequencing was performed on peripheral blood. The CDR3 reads CASSFRLTSGSRYEQYF. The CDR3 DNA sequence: TGTGCCAGCAGCTTTCGCCTCACTAGCGGGAGTCGGTACGAGCAGTACTTC.